This T cell receptor beta chain was documented in a study of response to subunit inactivated influenza vaccine. This clonotype was counted between two and nine times. Each CDR3 protein gets one entry after TCRdb re-called the RT-PCR reads with MiXCR. The sample carries roughly 630,000 distinct CDR3 sequences, less than 15% recorded once. The CDR3 contains 15 residues. Trimming pared 6 bases from V and 0 bases from J, leaving 9 bases between. CDR1 and CDR2 (germline): MNHEY, SMNVEV (reference sequence). The sequence derives from a man aged 45-60 years who received an inactivated influenza vaccine. The material was PBMCs from blood, obtained about 14 days before vaccination. This rearrangement joins TRBV27 to TRBJ2-6; unclear D gene. CDR3 sequence (DNA): TGTGCCAGCAGGCCGCTTTTCTCTGGGGCCAACGTCCTGACTTTC. It encodes CASRPLFSGANVLTF.